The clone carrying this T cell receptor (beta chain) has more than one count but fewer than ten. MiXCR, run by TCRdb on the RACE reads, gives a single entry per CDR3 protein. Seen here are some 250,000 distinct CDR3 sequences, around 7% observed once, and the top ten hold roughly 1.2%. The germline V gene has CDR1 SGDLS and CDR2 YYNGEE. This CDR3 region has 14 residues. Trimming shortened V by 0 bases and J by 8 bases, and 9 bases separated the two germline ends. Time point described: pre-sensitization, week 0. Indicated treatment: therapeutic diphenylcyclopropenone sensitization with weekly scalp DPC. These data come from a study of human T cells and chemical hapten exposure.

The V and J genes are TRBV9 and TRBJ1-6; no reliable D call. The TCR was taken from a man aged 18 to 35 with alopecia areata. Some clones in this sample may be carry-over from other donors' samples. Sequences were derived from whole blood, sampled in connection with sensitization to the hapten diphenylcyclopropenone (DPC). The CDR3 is CASSVAFPYSPLHF. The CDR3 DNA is TGTGCCAGCAGCGTAGCATTCCCTTATTCACCCCTCCACTTT.